This T cell receptor (beta chain) was observed in a study of blood T cell repertoires in COVID-19. Method: immunoSEQ multiplex PCR; TCRdb's copy keeps in-frame clones and lacks some. Here the sample spans hundreds of thousands of clones, 85% to 90% being singletons. The specimen sequenced was peripheral blood. This receptor was taken from a woman between 50 and 59 years old with active or convalescent COVID-19.

Here the CDR3 reads CATSPGGENFDTEAFF. For the CDR3, the DNA is TGTGCCACATCGCCAGGGGGCGAAAACTTTGACACTGAAGCTTTCTTT. The V gene is TRBV15, the J gene TRBJ1-1; TRBD1 matches 8 bases. Losses at the gene ends were 9 bases for V and 3 bases for J; bases not matched to a gene: 15. There are 16 residues in the CDR3. CDR1 LNHNV and CDR2 YYDKDF come from the germline V gene (reference sequence).